This T cell receptor beta chain was retrieved from a study of cytomegalovirus exposure and HLA in healthy donors. Study observations and caveats: Many donors shared some public TCRs, even though most TCR sequences were rare. A few CMV-associated chains proved CMV antigen-specific in vitro. The classifier reportedly diagnosed cytomegalovirus status with high sensitivity and specificity. According to an earlier analysis, most TCR beta V segments yielded productive rearrangements about 87% or about 30% of the time.

The V gene lost 0 bases and the J gene lost 4 bases, with 8 bases spanning the gap. Germline loops: CDR1 MGHRA, CDR2 YSYEKL. CDR3 length: 14 amino acids. 13 Jbeta primers and 60 Vbeta primers were used for the PCR. Here immunoSEQ multiplex PCR was the method, and the copy in TCRdb shows in-frame clones only, minus some. The repertoire holds around 100,000 clones, 82% seen once, with roughly 2.5% in the top ten. Points on this clone: The target antigen is unknown.

This receptor was identified in a woman aged 18-29 years in good health and CMV-seronegative. The specimen was PBMCs. The rearrangement links TRBV4-1 to TRBJ2-3; no clear D. This chain's CDR3 is CASSQDRSADTQYF. The DNA for the CDR3 is TGCGCCAGCAGCCAAGATAGAAGCGCAGATACGCAGTATTTT.